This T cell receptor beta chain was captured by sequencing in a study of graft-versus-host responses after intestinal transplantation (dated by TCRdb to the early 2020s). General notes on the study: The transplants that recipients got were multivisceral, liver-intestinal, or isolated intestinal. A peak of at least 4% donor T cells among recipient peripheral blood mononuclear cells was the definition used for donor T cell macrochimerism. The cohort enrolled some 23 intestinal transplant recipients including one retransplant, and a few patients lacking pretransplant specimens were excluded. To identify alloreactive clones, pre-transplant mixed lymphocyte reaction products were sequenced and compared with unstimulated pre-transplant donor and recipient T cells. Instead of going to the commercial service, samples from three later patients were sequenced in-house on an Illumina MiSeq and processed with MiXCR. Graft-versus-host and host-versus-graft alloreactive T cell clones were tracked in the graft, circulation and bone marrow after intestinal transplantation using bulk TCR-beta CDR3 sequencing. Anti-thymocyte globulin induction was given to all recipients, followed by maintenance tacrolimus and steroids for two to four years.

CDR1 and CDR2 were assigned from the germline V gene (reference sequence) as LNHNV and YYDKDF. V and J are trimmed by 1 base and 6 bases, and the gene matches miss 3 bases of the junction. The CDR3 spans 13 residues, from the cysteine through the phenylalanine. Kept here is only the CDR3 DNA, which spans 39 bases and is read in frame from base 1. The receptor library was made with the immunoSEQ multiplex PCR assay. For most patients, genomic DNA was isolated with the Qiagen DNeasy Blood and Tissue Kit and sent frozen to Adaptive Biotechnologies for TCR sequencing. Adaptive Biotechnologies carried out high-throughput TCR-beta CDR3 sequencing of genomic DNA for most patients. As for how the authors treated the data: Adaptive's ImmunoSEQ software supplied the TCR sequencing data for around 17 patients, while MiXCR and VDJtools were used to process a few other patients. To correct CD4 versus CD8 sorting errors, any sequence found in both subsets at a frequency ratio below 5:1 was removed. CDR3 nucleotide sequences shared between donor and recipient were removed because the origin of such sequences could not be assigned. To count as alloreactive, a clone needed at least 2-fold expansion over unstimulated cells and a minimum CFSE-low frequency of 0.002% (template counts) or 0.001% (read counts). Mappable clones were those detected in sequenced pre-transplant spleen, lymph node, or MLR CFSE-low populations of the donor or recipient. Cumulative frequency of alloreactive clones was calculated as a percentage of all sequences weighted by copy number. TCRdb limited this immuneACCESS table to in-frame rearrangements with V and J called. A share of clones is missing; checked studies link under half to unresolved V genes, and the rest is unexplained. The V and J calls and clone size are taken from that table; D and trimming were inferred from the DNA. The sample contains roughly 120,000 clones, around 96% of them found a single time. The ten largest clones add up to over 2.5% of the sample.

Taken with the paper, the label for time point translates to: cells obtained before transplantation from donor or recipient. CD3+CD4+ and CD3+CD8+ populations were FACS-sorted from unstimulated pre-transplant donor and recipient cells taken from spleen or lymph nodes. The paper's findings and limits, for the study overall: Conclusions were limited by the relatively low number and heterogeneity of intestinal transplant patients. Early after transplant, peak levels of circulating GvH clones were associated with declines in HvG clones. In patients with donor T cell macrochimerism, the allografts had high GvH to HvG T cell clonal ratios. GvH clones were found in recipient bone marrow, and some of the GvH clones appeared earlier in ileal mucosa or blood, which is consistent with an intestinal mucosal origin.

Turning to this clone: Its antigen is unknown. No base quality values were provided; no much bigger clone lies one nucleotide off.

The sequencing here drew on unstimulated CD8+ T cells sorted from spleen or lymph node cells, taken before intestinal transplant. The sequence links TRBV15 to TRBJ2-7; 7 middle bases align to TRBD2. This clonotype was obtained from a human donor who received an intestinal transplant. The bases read TGTGCCACCAGCAGAGCCCCTAGCGGCGAGCAGTACTTC. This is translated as CATSRAPSGEQYF.